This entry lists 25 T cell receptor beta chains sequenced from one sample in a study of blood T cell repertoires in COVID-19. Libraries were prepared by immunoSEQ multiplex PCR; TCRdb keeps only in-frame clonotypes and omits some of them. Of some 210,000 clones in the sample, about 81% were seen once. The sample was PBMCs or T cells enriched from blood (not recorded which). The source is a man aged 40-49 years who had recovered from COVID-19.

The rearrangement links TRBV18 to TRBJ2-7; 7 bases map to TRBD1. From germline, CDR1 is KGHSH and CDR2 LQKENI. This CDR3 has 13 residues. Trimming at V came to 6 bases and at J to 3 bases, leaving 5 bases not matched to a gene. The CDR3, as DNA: TGTGCCAGCTCCCAGGGACAGAACTACGAGCAGTACTTC. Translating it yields CASSQGQNYEQYF.

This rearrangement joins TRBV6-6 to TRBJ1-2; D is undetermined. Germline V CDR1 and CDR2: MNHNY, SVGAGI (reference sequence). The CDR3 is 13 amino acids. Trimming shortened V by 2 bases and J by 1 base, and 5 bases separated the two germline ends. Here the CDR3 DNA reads TGTGCCAGCAGTTACGACTTTAACTATGGCTACACCTTC. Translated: CASSYDFNYGYTF.

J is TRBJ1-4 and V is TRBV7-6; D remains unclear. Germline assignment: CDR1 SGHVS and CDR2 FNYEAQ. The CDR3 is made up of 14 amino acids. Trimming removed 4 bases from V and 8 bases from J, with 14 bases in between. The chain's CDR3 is CASSSGPTGEKLFF. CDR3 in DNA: TGTGCCAGCAGCTCCGGACCCACGGGGGAAAAACTGTTTTTT.

This CDR3 is CASRLAAGDNYGYTF. The DNA for the CDR3 is TGCGCCAGCAGGCTTGCGGCAGGGGACAACTATGGCTACACCTTC. The rearrangement joins TRBV5-1 to TRBJ1-2; possible D gene TRBD1, 6 bases. The V gene's germline CDR1 is SGHRS and CDR2 YFSETQ. V was pared by 5 bases and J by 2 bases, with 16 bases between. The CDR3 consists of 15 residues.

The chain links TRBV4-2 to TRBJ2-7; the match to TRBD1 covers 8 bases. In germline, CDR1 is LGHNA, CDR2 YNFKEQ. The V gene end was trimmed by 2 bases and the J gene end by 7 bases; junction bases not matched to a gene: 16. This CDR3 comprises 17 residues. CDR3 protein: CASSQYSLDRENIEQYF. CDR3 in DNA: TGTGCCAGCAGCCAATACTCCCTGGACAGGGAGAACATAGAGCAGTACTTC.

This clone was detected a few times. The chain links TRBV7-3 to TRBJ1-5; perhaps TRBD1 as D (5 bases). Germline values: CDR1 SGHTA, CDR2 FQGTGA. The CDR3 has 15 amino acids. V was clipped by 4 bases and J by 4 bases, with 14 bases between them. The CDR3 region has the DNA TGTGCCAGCAGCTACGCCGGGACTCTAAATCAGCCCCAGCATTTT. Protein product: CASSYAGTLNQPQHF.

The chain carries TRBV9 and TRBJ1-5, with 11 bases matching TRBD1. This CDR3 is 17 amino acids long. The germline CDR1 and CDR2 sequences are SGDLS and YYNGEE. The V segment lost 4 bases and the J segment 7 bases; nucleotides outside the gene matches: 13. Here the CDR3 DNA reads TGTGCCAGCAGCCCCACTCCCGGACAGGGGGCAGGGCAGCCCCAGCATTTT. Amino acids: CASSPTPGQGAGQPQHF.

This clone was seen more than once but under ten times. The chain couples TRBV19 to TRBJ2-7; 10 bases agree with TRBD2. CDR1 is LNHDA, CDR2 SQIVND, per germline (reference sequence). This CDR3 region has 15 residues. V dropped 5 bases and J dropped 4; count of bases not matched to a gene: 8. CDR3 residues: CASSLGLATTYEQYF. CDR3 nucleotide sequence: TGTGCCAGTAGTTTGGGACTAGCGACGACTTACGAGCAGTACTTC.

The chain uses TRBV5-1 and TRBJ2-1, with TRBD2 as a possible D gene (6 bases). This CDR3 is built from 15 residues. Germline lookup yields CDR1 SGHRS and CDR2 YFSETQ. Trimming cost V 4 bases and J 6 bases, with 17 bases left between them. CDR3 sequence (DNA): TGCGCCAGCAGCCTGGGACTTTCCTATCTCAATGAGCAGTTCTTC. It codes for CASSLGLSYLNEQFF.

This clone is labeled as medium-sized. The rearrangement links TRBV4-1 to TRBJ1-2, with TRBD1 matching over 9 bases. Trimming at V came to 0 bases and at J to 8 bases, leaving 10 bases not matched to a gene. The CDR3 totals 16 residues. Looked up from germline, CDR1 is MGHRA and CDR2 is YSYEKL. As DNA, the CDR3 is TGCGCCAGCAGCCAAGAACTTGAGACAGGGGGTTTGGGCTACACCTTC. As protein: CASSQELETGGLGYTF.

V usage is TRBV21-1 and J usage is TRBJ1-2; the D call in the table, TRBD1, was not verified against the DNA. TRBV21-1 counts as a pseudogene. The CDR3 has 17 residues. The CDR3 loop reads CASSAGQGVGENYGYTF. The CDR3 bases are TGTGCCAGCAGCGCCGGACAGGGGGTCGGAGAGAACTATGGCTACACCTTC.

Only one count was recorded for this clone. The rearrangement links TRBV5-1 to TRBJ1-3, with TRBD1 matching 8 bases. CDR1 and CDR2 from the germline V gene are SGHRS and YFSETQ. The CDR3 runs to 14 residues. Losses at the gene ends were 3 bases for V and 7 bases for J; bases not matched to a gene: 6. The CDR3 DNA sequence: TGCGCCAGCAGCTCAGGGGGCCTGGTGAACACCATATATTTT. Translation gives CASSSGGLVNTIYF.

The CDR3 nucleotides are TGTGCCAGCAGCTTTAGCATGACGTACGAGCAGTACTTC. Its protein is CASSFSMTYEQYF. V and J are TRBV5-6 and TRBJ2-7; no reliable D call. CDR3 length: 13 amino acids. Trimming took off 2 bases at V and 4 bases at J, with 10 bases between the two ends. CDR1 and CDR2 (germline): SGHDT, YYEEEE.

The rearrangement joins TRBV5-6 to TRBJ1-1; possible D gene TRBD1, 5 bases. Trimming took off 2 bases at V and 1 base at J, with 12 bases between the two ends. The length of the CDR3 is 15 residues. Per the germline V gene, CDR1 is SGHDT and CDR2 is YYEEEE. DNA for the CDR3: TGTGCCAGCAGCTTTCGGTACGGGGGGAACACTGAAGCTTTCTTT. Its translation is CASSFRYGGNTEAFF.

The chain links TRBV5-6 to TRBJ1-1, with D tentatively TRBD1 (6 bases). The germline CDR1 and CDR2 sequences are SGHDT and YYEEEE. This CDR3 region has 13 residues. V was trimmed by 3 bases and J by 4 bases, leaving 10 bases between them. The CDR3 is CASSYRVGTEAFF. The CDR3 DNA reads TGTGCCAGCAGCTACAGGGTCGGCACTGAAGCTTTCTTT.

CDR3 protein: CSVLPKRETWVSSYNEQFF. The CDR3 DNA follows: TGCAGCGTTCTGCCCAAGCGGGAGACGTGGGTGAGCTCCTACAATGAGCAGTTCTTC. The chain recombines TRBV29-1 with TRBJ2-1; 8 bases map to TRBD2. The CDR3 spans 19 residues. V shed 5 bases and J 0 bases; nucleotides not matched to a gene: 18. Looked up from germline, CDR1 is SQVTM and CDR2 is ANQGSEA.

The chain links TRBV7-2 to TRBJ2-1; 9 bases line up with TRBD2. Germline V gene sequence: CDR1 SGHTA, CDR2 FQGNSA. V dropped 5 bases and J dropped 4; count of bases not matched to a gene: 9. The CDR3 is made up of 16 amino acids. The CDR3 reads CASSPNLAGRYNEQFF. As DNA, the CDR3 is TGTGCCAGCAGCCCAAACCTAGCGGGACGATACAATGAGCAGTTCTTC.

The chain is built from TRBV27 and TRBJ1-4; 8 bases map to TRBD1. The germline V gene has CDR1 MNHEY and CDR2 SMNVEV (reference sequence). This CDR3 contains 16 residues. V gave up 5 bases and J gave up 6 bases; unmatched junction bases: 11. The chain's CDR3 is CASSPGWRQGHEKLFF. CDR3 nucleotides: TGTGCCAGCAGTCCCGGTTGGCGACAGGGGCATGAAAAACTGTTTTTT.

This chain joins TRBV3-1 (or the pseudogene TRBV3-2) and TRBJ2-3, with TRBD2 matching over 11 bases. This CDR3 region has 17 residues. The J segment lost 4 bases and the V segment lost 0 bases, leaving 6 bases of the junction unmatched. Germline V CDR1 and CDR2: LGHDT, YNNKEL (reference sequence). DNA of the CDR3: TGTGCCAGCAGCCAAGATCCTAGCGGGGGGAGAGCAGATACGCAGTATTTT. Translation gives CASSQDPSGGRADTQYF.

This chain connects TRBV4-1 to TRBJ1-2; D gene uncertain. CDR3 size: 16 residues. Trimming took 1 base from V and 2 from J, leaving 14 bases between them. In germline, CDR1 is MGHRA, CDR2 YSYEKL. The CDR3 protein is CASSQGEGVGNYGYTF. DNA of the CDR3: TGCGCCAGCAGCCAAGGGGAGGGAGTCGGAAACTATGGCTACACCTTC.

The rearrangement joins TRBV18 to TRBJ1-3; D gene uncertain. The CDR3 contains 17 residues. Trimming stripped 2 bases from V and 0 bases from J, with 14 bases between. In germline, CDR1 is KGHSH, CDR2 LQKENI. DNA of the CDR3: TGTGCCAGCTCACCAATCGGAGGCAGGCGCTCTGGAAACACCATATATTTT. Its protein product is CASSPIGGRRSGNTIYF. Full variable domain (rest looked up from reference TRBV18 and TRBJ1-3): NAGVMQNPRHLVRRRGQEARLRCSPMKGHSHVYWYRQLPEEGLKFMVYLQKENIIDESGMPKERFSAEFPKEGPSILRIQQVVRGDSAAYFCASSPIGGRRSGNTIYFGEGSWLTVV.

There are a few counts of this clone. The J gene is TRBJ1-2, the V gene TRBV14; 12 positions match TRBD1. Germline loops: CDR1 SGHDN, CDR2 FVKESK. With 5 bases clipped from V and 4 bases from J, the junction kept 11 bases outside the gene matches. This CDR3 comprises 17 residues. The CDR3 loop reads CASSEGLGQGAPYGYTF. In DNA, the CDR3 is TGTGCCAGCAGCGAAGGCCTGGGACAGGGGGCCCCCTATGGCTACACCTTC.

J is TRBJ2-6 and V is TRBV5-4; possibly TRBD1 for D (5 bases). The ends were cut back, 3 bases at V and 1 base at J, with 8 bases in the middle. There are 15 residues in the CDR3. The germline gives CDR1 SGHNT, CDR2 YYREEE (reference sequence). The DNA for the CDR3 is TGTGCCAGCAGCTGGCAGGGATCTGGGGCCAACGTCCTGACTTTC. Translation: CASSWQGSGANVLTF.

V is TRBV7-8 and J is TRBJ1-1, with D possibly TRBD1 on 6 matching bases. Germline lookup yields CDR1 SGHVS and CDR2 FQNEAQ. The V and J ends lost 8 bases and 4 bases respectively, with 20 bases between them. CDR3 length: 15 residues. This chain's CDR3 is CASGLGGALGTEAFF. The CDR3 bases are TGTGCCAGCGGACTAGGGGGGGCACTGGGCACTGAAGCTTTCTTT.

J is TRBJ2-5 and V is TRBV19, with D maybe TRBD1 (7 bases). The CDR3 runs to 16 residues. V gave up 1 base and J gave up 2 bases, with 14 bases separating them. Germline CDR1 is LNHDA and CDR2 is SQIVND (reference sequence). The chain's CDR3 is CASSIGTTGVQETQYF. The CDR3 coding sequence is TGTGCCAGTAGTATAGGGACTACAGGGGTTCAAGAGACCCAGTACTTC.